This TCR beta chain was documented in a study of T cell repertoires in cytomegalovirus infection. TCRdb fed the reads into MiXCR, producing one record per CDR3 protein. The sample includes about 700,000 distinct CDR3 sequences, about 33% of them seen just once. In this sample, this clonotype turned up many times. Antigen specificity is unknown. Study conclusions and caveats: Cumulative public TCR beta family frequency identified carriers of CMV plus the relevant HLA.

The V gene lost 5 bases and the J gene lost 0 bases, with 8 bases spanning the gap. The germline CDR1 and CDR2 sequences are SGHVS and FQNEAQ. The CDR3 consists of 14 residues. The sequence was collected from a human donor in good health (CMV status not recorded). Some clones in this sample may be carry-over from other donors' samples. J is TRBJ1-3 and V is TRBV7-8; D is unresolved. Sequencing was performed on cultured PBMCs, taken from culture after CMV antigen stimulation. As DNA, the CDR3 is TGTGCCAGCAGCGAACAGCGCTCTGGAAACACCATATATTTT. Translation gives CASSEQRSGNTIYF.